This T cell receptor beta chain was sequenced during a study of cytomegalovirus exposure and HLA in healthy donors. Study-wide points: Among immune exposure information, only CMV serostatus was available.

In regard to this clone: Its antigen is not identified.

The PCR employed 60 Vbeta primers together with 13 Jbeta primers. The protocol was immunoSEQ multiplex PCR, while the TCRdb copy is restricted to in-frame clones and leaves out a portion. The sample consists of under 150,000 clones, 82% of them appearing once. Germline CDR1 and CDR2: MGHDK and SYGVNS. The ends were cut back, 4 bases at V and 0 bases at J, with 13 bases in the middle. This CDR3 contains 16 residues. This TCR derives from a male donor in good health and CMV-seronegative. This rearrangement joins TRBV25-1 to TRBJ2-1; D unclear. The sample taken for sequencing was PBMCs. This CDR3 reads CASSGPTPSSYNEQFF. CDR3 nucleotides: TGTGCCAGCAGTGGCCCAACTCCAAGCTCCTACAATGAGCAGTTCTTC.